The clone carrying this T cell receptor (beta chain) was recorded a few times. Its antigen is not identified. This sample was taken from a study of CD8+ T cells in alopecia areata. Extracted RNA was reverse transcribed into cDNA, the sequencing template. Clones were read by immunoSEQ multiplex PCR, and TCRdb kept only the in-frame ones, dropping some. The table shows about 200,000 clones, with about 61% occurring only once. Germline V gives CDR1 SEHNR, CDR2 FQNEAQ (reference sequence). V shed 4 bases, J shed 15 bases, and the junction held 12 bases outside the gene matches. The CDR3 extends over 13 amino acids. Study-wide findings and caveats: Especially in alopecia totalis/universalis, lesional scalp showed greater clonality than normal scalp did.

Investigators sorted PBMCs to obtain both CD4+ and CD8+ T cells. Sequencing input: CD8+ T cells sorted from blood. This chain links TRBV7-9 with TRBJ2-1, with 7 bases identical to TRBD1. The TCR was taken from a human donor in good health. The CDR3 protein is CASSSSFGTDPFF. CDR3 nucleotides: TGTGCCAGCAGCTCCAGTTTCGGGACAGATCCGTTCTTC.